This is a list of T cell receptor beta chains from one sample in a study of blood T cell repertoires in COVID-19. Assay used: immunoSEQ multiplex PCR; TCRdb lists only in-frame clones, some missing. Here the sample spans under 80,000 clones, 86% being singletons. The sequenced material came from peripheral blood. These receptors were taken from a man aged 80 or over in a cohort sampled during active COVID-19. The CDR3 runs from the conserved cysteine through the conserved F or W. Fields, in order: clone size, CDR3 length, V gene, J gene, D gene, CDR3 protein, CDR3 DNA. A D gene is named only where the DNA matches it firmly. Some rows mark clone size as missing; the rest say once, few, many or name a class of expanded clone.

.	16	TRBV7-2	TRBJ1-6	.	CASSLVGAAGNSPLHF	TGTGCCAGCAGCTTAGTAGGCGCGGCAGGGAATTCACCCCTCCACTTT
.	13	TRBV29-1	TRBJ2-3	.	CSVGRGFGDTQYF	TGCAGCGTTGGACGGGGGTTTGGAGATACGCAGTATTTT
.	14	TRBV2	TRBJ1-2	.	CASILVAGGNGYTF	TGTGCCAGCATCCTCGTGGCAGGAGGTAATGGCTACACCTTC
.	18	TRBV2	TRBJ2-7	.	CASAPHQTRDLTWGEQYF	TGTGCCAGCGCACCCCACCAGACCAGGGACTTAACCTGGGGAGAGCAGTACTTC
once	17	TRBV2	TRBJ2-6	TRBD1	CASSERQGAGGANVLTF	TGTGCCAGCAGTGAACGGCAGGGGGCGGGAGGGGCCAACGTCCTGACTTTC
.	16	TRBV19	TRBJ2-2	.	CASSPIGGANTGELFF	TGTGCCAGTAGCCCCATCGGGGGAGCGAACACCGGGGAGCTGTTTTTT
.	17	TRBV7-3	TRBJ1-6	.	CASSLNSPEQANSPLHF	TGTGCCAGCAGCTTAAATTCGCCGGAACAGGCGAATTCACCCCTCCACTTT
few	16	TRBV11-2	TRBJ2-7	.	CASSLVARAISYEQYF	TGTGCCAGCAGCTTAGTCGCCAGGGCCATCTCCTACGAGCAGTACTTC
.	15	TRBV28	TRBJ1-6	.	CASSLGVKGFSPLHF	TGTGCCAGCAGTTTAGGCGTGAAGGGGTTTTCACCCCTCCACTTT
.	12	TRBV12-5	TRBJ2-3	.	CASGLATDTQYF	TGTGCTAGTGGTTTGGCGACAGATACGCAGTATTTT
.	14	TRBV2	TRBJ1-4	.	CARRGGGGSEKLFF	TGTGCCCGCCGCGGAGGGGGGGGGAGTGAAAAACTGTTTTTT
few	15	TRBV9	TRBJ2-3	TRBD2	CASSLGGGSTDTQYF	TGTGCCAGCAGCCTTGGCGGGGGAAGCACAGATACGCAGTATTTT
.	17	TRBV6-1	TRBJ1-6	.	CASSAVADLQGGSPLHF	TGTGCCAGCAGTGCTGTGGCAGACCTACAAGGGGGTTCACCCCTCCACTTT
.	15	TRBV9	TRBJ2-3	TRBD2	CASSGLAGYTDTQYF	TGTGCCAGCAGCGGGCTAGCGGGGTACACAGATACGCAGTATTTT
.	15	TRBV5-1	TRBJ2-2	.	CASSLTSQNTGELFF	TGCGCCAGCAGCTTGACTAGCCAGAACACCGGGGAGCTGTTTTTT
.	14	TRBV24-1	TRBJ1-2	TRBD1	CATSDPGGLYGYTF	TGTGCCACCAGTGATCCAGGGGGTCTCTATGGCTACACCTTC
.	15	TRBV5-4	TRBJ2-2	TRBD2	CASSFQRGGTGELFF	TGTGCCAGCAGCTTTCAGCGGGGGGGTACCGGGGAGCTGTTTTTT
once	17	TRBV19	TRBJ2-2	TRBD2	CASTDPGSGGHTGELFF	TGTGCCAGTACCGACCCGGGGAGCGGGGGCCACACCGGGGAGCTGTTTTTT
.	14	TRBV11-1	TRBJ2-7	TRBD2	CASSFGGGAEEQYF	TGTGCCAGCAGCTTTGGCGGGGGGGCGGAGGAGCAGTACTTC
.	17	TRBV27	TRBJ1-2	TRBD1	CASSSTGTGASNYGYTF	TGTGCCAGCAGTTCAACCGGGACAGGGGCAAGTAACTATGGCTACACCTTC
.	14	TRBV7-9	TRBJ2-4	TRBD2	CASREGTSGGPGYF	TGTGCCAGCAGAGAAGGGACTAGCGGGGGACCTGGGTACTTC
.	16	TRBV11-3	TRBJ2-1	TRBD2	CASSITGLAAYNEQFF	TGTGCCAGCAGCATAACAGGACTAGCGGCGTACAATGAGCAGTTCTTC
few	13	TRBV6-5	TRBJ2-5	.	CASSYTGKETQYF	TGTGCCAGCAGTTACACCGGGAAGGAGACCCAGTACTTC
once	10	TRBV20-1	TRBJ2-7	TRBD2	CSAAGDEQYF	TGCAGTGCTGCGGGGGACGAGCAGTACTTC
.	14	TRBV28	TRBJ2-1	TRBD2	CASYSDGTTNEQFF	TGTGCCAGCTACAGCGACGGGACTACAAATGAGCAGTTCTTC
.	15	TRBV7-6	TRBJ2-2	.	CASRAGTLNTGELFF	TGTGCCAGCAGGGCAGGTACACTGAACACCGGGGAGCTGTTTTTT
.	16	TRBV28	TRBJ2-3	.	CASSPGGAGPTDTQYF	TGTGCCAGCAGTCCCGGTGGGGCAGGACCTACAGATACGCAGTATTTT
.	15	TRBV7-2	TRBJ2-1	TRBD1	CASSPDRGRYNEQFF	TGTGCCAGCAGCCCGGACAGGGGGAGGTACAATGAGCAGTTCTTC
few	13	TRBV19	TRBJ1-5	TRBD1	CASNEDRDQPQHF	TGTGCCAGTAATGAGGACAGGGATCAGCCCCAGCATTTT
.	14	TRBV7-2	TRBJ2-4	TRBD1	CASSPLRQGNIQYF	TGTGCCAGCAGCCCGCTCCGACAGGGTAACATTCAGTACTTC
.	15	TRBV9	TRBJ2-7	.	CASSVDWGEAYEQYF	TGTGCCAGCAGCGTAGATTGGGGGGAAGCCTACGAGCAGTACTTC
.	14	TRBV6-5	TRBJ1-6	TRBD1	CASSLGTGNSPLHF	TGTGCCAGCAGTCTTGGGACAGGGAATTCACCCCTCCACTTT
.	15	TRBV11-1	TRBJ2-3	.	CASSQGSGVRDTQYF	TGTGCCAGCAGCCAGGGGAGCGGGGTACGAGATACGCAGTATTTT
.	16	TRBV6-4	TRBJ2-2	.	CASSDRGGLNTGELFF	TGTGCCAGCAGTGATCGTGGGGGACTGAACACCGGGGAGCTGTTTTTT
.	13	TRBV6-5	TRBJ1-1	.	CASSPVGAPGAFF	TGTGCCAGCAGTCCCGTGGGGGCCCCTGGAGCTTTCTTT
.	15	TRBV19	TRBJ1-1	TRBD1	CASRVTGAKNTEAFF	TGTGCCAGTAGAGTGACAGGGGCTAAGAACACTGAAGCTTTCTTT
.	17	TRBV7-2	TRBJ2-3	TRBD2	CASSLELAGVGTDTQYF	TGTGCCAGCAGCTTAGAGCTAGCGGGGGTTGGCACAGATACGCAGTATTTT
.	15	TRBV6-5	TRBJ2-7	.	CASTPPTGRSYEQYF	TGTGCCAGCACCCCCCCCACAGGGAGATCCTACGAGCAGTACTTC
.	17	TRBV24-1	TRBJ2-2	TRBD1	CATSDFRRQGNTGELFF	TGTGCCACCAGTGATTTCAGACGACAGGGGAACACCGGGGAGCTGTTTTTT
.	19	TRBV6-1	TRBJ1-6	TRBD1	CASSEALRGLRSYNSPLHF	TGTGCCAGCAGTGAAGCGCTTAGGGGGCTTAGGTCCTATAATTCACCCCTCCACTTT
.	15	TRBV20-1	TRBJ2-1	TRBD1	CSASLPGQGPREQFF	TGCAGTGCTAGTCTACCGGGACAGGGCCCCAGGGAGCAGTTCTTC
once	13	TRBV2	TRBJ2-4	.	CASRVEAKNIQYF	TGTGCCAGCAGAGTAGAAGCCAAAAACATTCAGTACTTC
.	16	TRBV6-1	TRBJ2-5	TRBD2	CASSARSGGASETQYF	TGTGCCAGCAGTGCACGAAGCGGGGGGGCCTCGGAGACCCAGTACTTC
.	13	TRBV11-2	TRBJ2-1	.	CASSFLTDNEQFF	TGTGCCAGCAGCTTCCTAACCGACAATGAGCAGTTCTTC
.	15	TRBV4-3	TRBJ2-7	TRBD1	CASSQDGTGSYEQYF	TGCGCCAGCAGCCAAGATGGGACAGGCTCCTACGAGCAGTACTTC
.	15	TRBV3-1/TRBV3-2	TRBJ1-5	.	CASSQDTGVNQPQHF	TGTGCCAGCAGCCAAGATACGGGGGTCAATCAGCCCCAGCATTTT
.	14	TRBV10-2	TRBJ1-4	.	CASSEVGVGEKLFF	TGCGCCAGCAGTGAGGTAGGGGTCGGTGAAAAACTGTTTTTT
.	19	TRBV6-1	TRBJ2-3	TRBD2	CASSEAGSASGSSTDTQYF	TGTGCCAGCAGTGAAGCAGGATCGGCTAGCGGCTCTAGCACAGATACGCAGTATTTT
.	17	TRBV5-5	TRBJ1-5	.	CASSLAWGGASNQPQHF	TGTGCCAGCAGCTTGGCGTGGGGAGGGGCCAGCAATCAGCCCCAGCATTTT
.	15	TRBV28	TRBJ1-5	.	CASRMGGHSNQPQHF	TGTGCCAGCAGAATGGGGGGTCATAGCAATCAGCCCCAGCATTTT
once	12	TRBV29-1	TRBJ1-4	.	CSVGEYNEKLFF	TGCAGCGTTGGAGAGTATAATGAAAAACTGTTTTTT
.	12	TRBV5-3	TRBJ1-1	TRBD1	CARTGPNTEAFF	TGTGCCAGGACAGGGCCGAACACTGAAGCTTTCTTT
.	12	TRBV25-1	TRBJ1-1	.	CASQRQNTEAFF	TGTGCCTCCCAGCGGCAGAACACTGAAGCTTTCTTT
.	16	TRBV7-9	TRBJ2-2	.	CASSLLGPTRTGELFF	TGTGCCAGCAGCCTGCTGGGGCCCACCCGCACCGGGGAGCTGTTTTTT
.	16	TRBV9	TRBJ2-5	TRBD2	CASSVVKTSGVETQYF	TGTGCCAGCAGCGTAGTTAAGACTAGCGGGGTGGAGACCCAGTACTTC